This entry lists 14 T cell receptor beta chains sequenced from one sample in a study of neurological immune-mediated disorders. TCRdb itself ran the 5' RACE reads through MiXCR, one entry per CDR3 protein. Among around 76,000 distinct CDR3 sequences listed, roughly a tenth were seen once. The time point was: longitudinal time-point 1 (baseline). Material for sequencing was PBMCs. The source of these receptors is a man under 40 in good health.

The chain combines TRBV7-3 with TRBJ2-6; D not resolved. V lost 5 bases and J 0 bases, leaving 8 bases between the germline ends. From germline, CDR1 is SGHTA and CDR2 FQGTGA. The CDR3 loop spans 15 amino acids. The CDR3 nucleotides are TGTGCCAGCAGCCTGACTCGCTCTGGGGCCAACGTCCTGACTTTC. Translating it yields CASSLTRSGANVLTF.

This clonotype was seen at least ten times. V and J are TRBV7-2 and TRBJ1-5; no clear D gene. This CDR3 is built from 15 residues. Per germline, CDR1 SGHTA and CDR2 FQGNSA. V shed 1 base and J shed 2 bases, with 9 bases lying between them. The CDR3 coding sequence is TGTGCCAGCAGCTTAGAAGCGCCAGGCAATCAGCCCCAGCATTTT. It specifies CASSLEAPGNQPQHF. The variable domain in full, with the rest retrieved from reference TRBV7-2 and TRBJ1-5, is GAGVSQSPSNKVTEKGKDVELRCDPISGHTALYWYRQSLGQGLEFLIYFQGNSAPDKSGLPSDRFSAERTGGSVSTLTIQRTQQEDSAVYLCASSLEAPGNQPQHFGDGTRLSIL.

This clonotype was found many times. As DNA, the CDR3 is TGCAGTGCTAGAGAGTCAGGGAACACTGAAGCTTTCTTT. It specifies CSARESGNTEAFF. This rearrangement joins TRBV20-1 to TRBJ1-1; D gene ambiguous. Trimming shortened V by 0 bases and J by 1 base, and 6 bases separated the two germline ends. CDR3 length: 13 amino acids. Germline CDR1 is DFQATT and CDR2 is SNEGSKA (reference sequence).

The chain links TRBV5-1 to TRBJ2-7; 7 bases are shared with TRBD2. The germline V gene has CDR1 SGHRS and CDR2 YFSETQ. V dropped 2 bases and J dropped 7; count of bases not matched to a gene: 6. The CDR3 consists of 13 residues. The CDR3 reads CASSFGTTLEQYF. The CDR3 bases are TGCGCCAGCAGCTTCGGGACTACATTGGAGCAGTACTTC.

This clonotype was detected ten times or more. The chain uses TRBV5-1 and TRBJ2-7; no clear D gene. CDR3 length equals 14 residues. CDR1 is SGHRS, CDR2 YFSETQ, per germline. With 3 bases removed from V and 4 bases from J, the gap between germline ends came to 14 bases. The chain's CDR3 is CASSSGQVGYEQYF. In DNA form, the CDR3 reads TGCGCCAGCAGCTCCGGGCAGGTAGGATACGAGCAGTACTTC. The variable domain in full, completed from reference TRBV5-1 and TRBJ2-7, reads KAGVTQTPRYLIKTRGQQVTLSCSPISGHRSVSWYQQTPGQGLQFLFEYFSETQRNKGNFPGRFSGRQFSNSRSEMNVSTLELGDSALYLCASSSGQVGYEQYFGPGTRLTVT.

This clonotype was observed many times. The chain recombines TRBV6-1 with TRBJ2-4, with D possibly being TRBD1 (5 bases). This CDR3 is built from 14 residues. The germline V gene has CDR1 MNHNS and CDR2 SASEGT. The V end was cut by 6 bases, the J end by 5 bases, with 14 bases between. This CDR3 reads CASRKTVNENIQYF. In DNA form, the CDR3 reads TGTGCCAGCAGGAAGACAGTGAACGAAAACATTCAGTACTTC.

This clonotype was counted at least ten times. J is TRBJ2-7 and V is TRBV3-1; D possibly corresponds to TRBD2 (5 bases). Germline V gene lookup returns CDR1 LGHDT and CDR2 YNNKEL (reference sequence). Trimming removed 4 bases at V and 2 bases at J, with 12 bases between. The CDR3 totals 14 residues. For the CDR3, the DNA is TGTGCCAGCAGCCCCCCCGCGGGCCCCTACGAGCAGTACTTC. As protein: CASSPPAGPYEQYF.

This clonotype has a count of ten or more. The chain recombines TRBV25-1 with TRBJ2-5; D is ambiguous. CDR1 and CDR2 from the germline V gene are MGHDK and SYGVNS. V gave up 3 bases and J gave up 0 bases, with 8 bases separating them. This CDR3 contains 14 residues. CDR3 loop: CASSENDYQETQYF. In DNA form, the CDR3 reads TGTGCCAGCAGTGAGAATGACTACCAAGAGACCCAGTACTTC.

This chain links TRBV7-2 with TRBJ2-3, with 7 bases matching TRBD2. Trimming took 0 bases from V and 4 from J; bases not matched to a gene: 4. This CDR3 comprises 15 residues. Germline CDR1 is SGHTA and CDR2 is FQGNSA. The CDR3 loop reads CASSLAGGRPDTQYF. The CDR3 nucleotides are TGTGCCAGCAGCTTAGCGGGAGGGCGGCCAGATACGCAGTATTTT.

This clonotype was counted at least ten times. The V gene is TRBV7-9, the J gene TRBJ2-1; weak D call: TRBD1 (5 bases). CDR3 length: 14 amino acids. V lost 4 bases to trimming and J lost 3 bases, with 10 bases between them. CDR1 SEHNR and CDR2 FQNEAQ come from the germline V gene (reference sequence). The CDR3 bases are TGTGCCAGCAGCTCTCCAGGGTACTACAATGAGCAGTTCTTC. Translated, it gives CASSSPGYYNEQFF.

This clonotype was recorded many times. The rearrangement links TRBV3-1 to TRBJ2-5; D not resolved. V was clipped by 1 base and J by 5 bases, with 8 bases between them. The CDR3 runs to 13 residues. Germline-derived CDR1 and CDR2 are LGHDT and YNNKEL (reference sequence). For the CDR3, the DNA is TGTGCCAGCAGCCAAGTGGTATATGAGACCCAGTACTTC. Encoded protein: CASSQVVYETQYF.

The rearrangement uses TRBV7-3 and TRBJ1-1; no definite D call. Between the trimmed V and J ends, which lost 7 bases and 2 bases, there was a span of 11 bases. CDR1 is SGHTA, CDR2 FQGTGA, per germline. This CDR3 is built from 13 residues. The CDR3 region has the DNA TGTGCCAGCACCCTTAGACCCAACACTGAAGCTTTCTTT. Encoded protein: CASTLRPNTEAFF.

This clonotype was observed at least ten times. The gene calls are TRBV28 and TRBJ2-7; 8 bases agree with TRBD1. The germline gives CDR1 MDHEN, CDR2 SYDVKM. V was clipped by 6 bases and J by 2 bases; unmatched bases: 6. This CDR3 is 14 amino acids long. This CDR3 reads CASRSGTGPYEQYF. The CDR3 region has the DNA TGTGCCAGCAGGTCCGGGACAGGTCCCTACGAGCAGTACTTC.

At least ten counts were recorded for this clonotype. The CDR3 DNA sequence: TGTGCCAGCACCCCGGGACAGGGGATGGAGACCCAGTACTTC. It translates to CASTPGQGMETQYF. The genes are TRBV2 and TRBJ2-5, with 10 positions matching TRBD1. Germline V gives CDR1 SNHLY, CDR2 FYNNEI. The CDR3 is made up of 14 amino acids. The V segment lost 7 bases and the J segment 5 bases; nucleotides outside the gene matches: 7. The full variable domain, with the rest looked up from reference TRBV2 and TRBJ2-5, is EPEVTQTPSHQVTQMGQEVILRCVPISNHLYFYWYRQILGQKVEFLVSFYNNEISEKSEIFDDQFSVERPDGSNFTLKIRSTKLEDSAMYFCASTPGQGMETQYFGPGTRLLVL.